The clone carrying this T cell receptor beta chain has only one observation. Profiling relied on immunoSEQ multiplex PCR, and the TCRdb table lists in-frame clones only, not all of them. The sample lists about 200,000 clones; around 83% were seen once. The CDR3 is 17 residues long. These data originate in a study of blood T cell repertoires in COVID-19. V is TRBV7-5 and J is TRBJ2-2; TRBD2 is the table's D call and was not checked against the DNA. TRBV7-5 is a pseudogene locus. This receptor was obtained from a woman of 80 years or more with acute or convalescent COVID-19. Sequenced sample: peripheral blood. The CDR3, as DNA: TGTGCCAGAAGCACTTCTAACGGGAGAACGAACACCGGGGAGCTGTTTTTT. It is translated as CARSTSNGRTNTGELFF.